The 19 T cell receptor beta chains in this list originate from one sample, sequenced in a study of spatial heterogeneity in lung cancer. Study-level findings and limits: Mutation counts in tumors were tracked by counts of expanded intratumoral alpha and beta TCRs.

One entry per CDR3 protein results from TCRdb running MiXCR on the 5' RACE reads. The sample carries approximately 94,000 distinct CDR3 sequences, around 4.3% recorded once. No cognate antigen is known for these TCRs. This sample's time point: sample taken at primary tumor resection. Source: lung tumor tissue, taken at surgery. The receptors were sampled from a male donor with early-stage non-small cell lung cancer.

The rearrangement uses TRBV6-5 and TRBJ2-7; a possible D gene is TRBD2 (8 bases). Germline V gene lookup returns CDR1 MNHEY and CDR2 SVGAGI. Trimming removed 6 bases at V and 2 bases at J, with 26 bases between. The CDR3 contains 18 residues. The CDR3 sequence is CASRPGPGGGGYPYEQYF. In nucleotides, the CDR3 is TGTGCCAGCAGACCCGGACCGGGAGGGGGCGGCTATCCCTACGAGCAGTACTTC.

This clonotype appeared many times. The J gene is TRBJ2-3, the V gene TRBV29-1; D might be TRBD2 (7 bases). CDR1 and CDR2 from the germline V gene are SQVTM and ANQGSEA. Trimming shortened V by 5 bases and J by 0 bases, and 15 bases separated the two germline ends. CDR3 length equals 15 residues. CDR3 sequence: CSVFGGASSTDTQYF. For the CDR3, the DNA is TGCAGCGTTTTTGGGGGGGCCTCCAGCACAGATACGCAGTATTTT.

This clonotype was seen ten or more times. The rearrangement links TRBV20-1 to TRBJ2-2; D not certain. From germline, CDR1 is DFQATT and CDR2 SNEGSKA (reference sequence). The CDR3 has 11 amino acids. V lost 6 bases, J lost 0 bases, and 2 bases lay in between. The CDR3 DNA reads as TGCAGTGCGCCGAACACCGGGGAGCTGTTTTTT. Its translation: CSAPNTGELFF.

This clonotype was seen ten or more times. The chain couples TRBV7-9 to TRBJ2-3; no clear D gene. CDR1 and CDR2 (germline): SEHNR, FQNEAQ (reference sequence). The CDR3 has 13 amino acids. Trimming took off 5 bases at V and 2 bases at J, with 8 bases between the two ends. CDR3 loop: CASSLDVTDTQYF. The CDR3 region has the DNA TGTGCCAGCAGCCTCGATGTCACAGATACGCAGTATTTT.

This clonotype has more than one count but fewer than ten. The CDR3 sequence is CASSWQGVRSPLHF. CDR3 nucleotide sequence: TGTGCCAGCAGTTGGCAGGGAGTTCGGTCACCCCTCCACTTT. The chain uses TRBV12-3 or TRBV12-4 and TRBJ1-6; possibly TRBD1 for D (5 bases). Trimming shortened V by 4 bases and J by 10 bases, and 14 bases separated the two germline ends. This CDR3 has 14 residues.

This clonotype was picked up many times. V gene TRBV3-1 combines with J gene TRBJ1-3, with D possibly TRBD1 on 6 matching bases. Germline CDR1 is LGHDT and CDR2 is YNNKEL (reference sequence). There are 16 residues in the CDR3. Trimming pared 1 base from V and 0 bases from J, leaving 10 bases between. The CDR3 here is CASSQGTVRSGNTIYF. CDR3 DNA sequence: TGTGCCAGCAGCCAAGGGACAGTCCGCTCTGGAAACACCATATATTTT.

At least ten counts were recorded for this clonotype. The V and J genes are TRBV5-1 and TRBJ2-7, with a weak D call TRBD1 (5 bases). Germline-derived CDR1 and CDR2 are SGHRS and YFSETQ. With 4 bases removed from V and 6 bases from J, the gap between germline ends came to 14 bases. The CDR3 sequence is 13 residues long. CDR3 coding DNA: TGCGCCAGCAGCACAATCCAGGGTTCCGAGCAGTACTTC. It translates to CASSTIQGSEQYF.

This clonotype came up many times. The chain uses TRBV7-9 and TRBJ2-3, with a weak D call TRBD2 (6 bases). Per germline, CDR1 SEHNR and CDR2 FQNEAQ (reference sequence). Trimming left V 6 bases short and J 2 bases short, with 15 bases between. This CDR3 contains 15 residues. CDR3 bases: TGTGCCAGCAGGGACTACAGAGCCCCCACAGATACGCAGTATTTT. Its protein is CASRDYRAPTDTQYF.

On this clonotype itself: A read error is likely, as this CDR3 ends without the conserved phenylalanine or tryptophan. The chain links TRBV6-2 or TRBV6-3 to TRBJ2-1, with D perhaps TRBD1 (5 bases). This CDR3 is 13 amino acids long. The V gene lost 5 bases and the J gene lost 4 bases, with 9 bases spanning the gap. CDR1 is MNHEY, CDR2 SVGEGT, per germline. As DNA, the CDR3 is TGTGCCAGCAGTCTTGGGGCGTACAATGAGCAGTTCCTC. Translating gives CASSLGAYNEQFL.

This clonotype was found many times. In DNA, the CDR3 is TGTGCCAGCAGCCCAGGGGACAGGGGGGGAGATACGCAGTATTTT. Protein: CASSPGDRGGDTQYF. This sequence joins TRBV7-9 and TRBJ2-3; TRBD1 matches 11 bases. The germline gives CDR1 SEHNR, CDR2 FQNEAQ (reference sequence). The J segment lost 5 bases and the V segment lost 5 bases, leaving 6 bases of the junction unmatched. The CDR3 totals 15 residues.

This clonotype has at least ten counts. The V and J genes are TRBV20-1 and TRBJ2-5; D is perhaps TRBD1 (6 bases). Trimming shortened V by 4 bases and J by 7 bases, and 10 bases separated the two germline ends. The CDR3 is made up of 11 amino acids. Germline V gene sequence: CDR1 DFQATT, CDR2 SNEGSKA (reference sequence). CDR3 in amino acids: CSATGEATQYF. CDR3 nucleotide sequence: TGCAGTGCTACAGGGGAAGCGACCCAGTACTTC.

This clonotype was seen many times. V usage is TRBV7-2 and J usage is TRBJ2-6, with unresolved D. The CDR3 has 16 residues. V gave up 1 base and J gave up 1 base, with 8 bases separating them. From germline, CDR1 is SGHTA and CDR2 FQGNSA. DNA for the CDR3: TGTGCCAGCAGCTTAGAGTTGTGGTCTGGGGCCAACGTCCTGACTTTC. It translates to CASSLELWSGANVLTF. The variable domain in full, completed from reference TRBV7-2 and TRBJ2-6, reads GAGVSQSPSNKVTEKGKDVELRCDPISGHTALYWYRQSLGQGLEFLIYFQGNSAPDKSGLPSDRFSAERTGGSVSTLTIQRTQQEDSAVYLCASSLELWSGANVLTFGAGSRLTVL.

Only one count was recorded for this clonotype. V is TRBV6-5 and J is TRBJ2-2, with D possibly matching TRBD1 (6 bases). Germline V gene lookup returns CDR1 MNHEY and CDR2 SVGAGI. The CDR3 loop spans 15 amino acids. The V gene lost 6 bases and the J gene lost 2 bases, with 13 bases spanning the gap. CDR3: CASSRDTVNTGELFF. The CDR3 nucleotides are TGTGCCAGCAGCAGGGACACAGTAAACACCGGGGAGCTGTTTTTT.

This clonotype was seen repeatedly, ten times or more. The genes are TRBV28 and TRBJ1-5; 9 positions agree with TRBD1. The CDR3 covers 15 residues. Germline V gene data show CDR1 as MDHEN and CDR2 as SYDVKM. V shed 11 bases and J 0 bases; nucleotides not matched to a gene: 8. The CDR3 region is CASSDRGYSNQPQHF. DNA for the CDR3: TGTGCCTCCTCGGACAGGGGCTATAGCAATCAGCCCCAGCATTTT.

This sequence joins TRBV6-5 and TRBJ2-1; 9 bases agree with TRBD2. The V segment lost 1 base and the J segment 13 bases; nucleotides outside the gene matches: 11. Germline CDR1 reads MNHEY; CDR2 reads SVGAGI. CDR3 size: 15 residues. The CDR3 DNA reads TGTGCCAGCAGTTACTTCCTAGCGGGACCTGCGGAACAGTTCTTC. Translated: CASSYFLAGPAEQFF.

Comment on this clonotype: This may be a read error, as it is one base from a much larger clone. The gene calls are TRBV11-1 and TRBJ1-4; TRBD1 agrees at 7 bases. Per germline, CDR1 SGHAT and CDR2 FQDESV (reference sequence). The CDR3 contains 14 residues. The CDR3 coding sequence is TGTGCCAGTCGACGACAGGGATCAAATGAAAAACTGCTTTTT. Amino acid sequence: CASRRQGSNEKLLF. The whole variable domain, filled in from reference TRBV11-1 and TRBJ1-4, reads EAEVAQSPRYKITEKSQAVAFWCDPISGHATLYWYRQILGQGPELLVQFQDESVVDDSQLPKDRFSAERLKGVDSTLKIQPAELGDSAMYLCASRRQGSNEKLLFGSGTQLSVL.

This clonotype came up a few times. The rearrangement links TRBV5-1 to TRBJ2-5; unclear D gene. Germline-derived CDR1 and CDR2 are SGHRS and YFSETQ. V lost 0 bases and J lost 2, with 11 bases in between. The CDR3 totals 15 residues. The CDR3 protein is CASSLAGRSQETQYF. The CDR3 coding sequence is TGCGCCAGCAGCTTGGCAGGCAGGAGTCAAGAGACCCAGTACTTC.

The sample holds a few counts of this clonotype. This chain uses TRBV6-1 with TRBJ1-5; D perhaps matches TRBD1 (6 bases). The length of the CDR3 is 14 residues. CDR1 is MNHNS and CDR2 is SASEGT in the germline V gene. Trimming removed 2 bases from V and 7 bases from J, with 12 bases in between. The CDR3 sequence: CASSEWGAAQPQHF. In DNA, the CDR3 is TGTGCCAGCAGTGAATGGGGGGCCGCCCAGCCCCAGCATTTT.

The genes are TRBV2 and TRBJ1-4, with a weak D call TRBD1 (5 bases). This CDR3 contains 18 residues. Trimming removed 6 bases from V and 2 bases from J, with 22 bases in between. Germline values: CDR1 SNHLY, CDR2 FYNNEI. The CDR3 protein is CASSSGTLGGMTNEKLFF. CDR3 in DNA: TGTGCCAGCAGCTCCGGGACTTTAGGAGGAATGACTAATGAAAAACTGTTTTTT. Full variable domain (missing parts from reference TRBV2 and TRBJ1-4): EPEVTQTPSHQVTQMGQEVILRCVPISNHLYFYWYRQILGQKVEFLVSFYNNEISEKSEIFDDQFSVERPDGSNFTLKIRSTKLEDSAMYFCASSSGTLGGMTNEKLFFGSGTQLSVL.